These T cell receptor beta chains were read from a single sample in a study of blood T cell repertoires in COVID-19. The data were produced by immunoSEQ multiplex PCR, yet TCRdb's version contains in-frame clones alone and is incomplete. The data contain around 210,000 clones, around 80% of them singletons. What was sequenced was peripheral blood. These receptors originate from a woman of 80 years or more with COVID-19, enrolled during active disease. The CDR3 runs from the conserved cysteine through the conserved F or W. The D gene is left open where the match is weak. Some rows have no size entry. The others give once, few or many, or a class for an expanded clone.

size: -
D: -
J: TRBJ1-1
V: TRBV25-1
DNA: TGTGCCAGCAGTCCGACTCTCCGGCCGAACACTGAAGCTTTCTTT
CDR3: CASSPTLRPNTEAFF

size: -
D: TRBD2
J: TRBJ2-1
V: TRBV9
DNA: TGTGCCAGCAGCCACAACCCCGGGACTAGCGGGGGAGTGAATGAGCAGTTCTTC
CDR3: CASSHNPGTSGGVNEQFF

size: -
D: TRBD1
J: TRBJ1-1
V: TRBV3-1/TRBV3-2
DNA: TGTGCCAGCAGCCAAGATGGGGGACAGGGGCCATTGATGATTTTCTTT
CDR3: CASSQDGGQGPLMIFF

size: -
D: -
J: TRBJ1-5
V: TRBV10-3
DNA: TGTGCCATCAGTGAAAGACAGTTTCAGCCCCAGCATTTT
CDR3: CAISERQFQPQHF

size: -
D: TRBD2
J: TRBJ2-7
V: TRBV7-9
DNA: TGTGCCAGCAGCCCGACTAGCCGCGACGAGCAGTACTTC
CDR3: CASSPTSRDEQYF

size: -
D: TRBD2
J: TRBJ2-2
V: TRBV4-1
DNA: TGCGCCAGCAGCTACGCTAGCGGGGGCAACACCGGGGAGCTGTTTTTT
CDR3: CASSYASGGNTGELFF

size: once
D: -
J: TRBJ1-3
V: TRBV6-5
DNA: TGTGCCAGCAGTTATGGACCTCCCGGCGGGAACACCATATATTTT
CDR3: CASSYGPPGGNTIYF

size: -
D: TRBD2
J: TRBJ2-7
V: TRBV28
DNA: TGTGCCAGCTTTCCGCGGGGCGGGAGCCAGAGGGTCTACGAGCAGTACTTC
CDR3: CASFPRGGSQRVYEQYF

size: -
D: TRBD2
J: TRBJ2-2
V: TRBV5-1
DNA: TGCGCCAGCAGCTCACCCGGGACTAGCGGGGGCTCCGGGGAGCTGTTTTTT
CDR3: CASSSPGTSGGSGELFF

size: -
D: -
J: TRBJ1-2
V: TRBV19
DNA: TGTGCCAGCAATCAGTCCCCTGGACACCCCTATGGCTACACCTTC
CDR3: CASNQSPGHPYGYTF

size: -
D: TRBD2
J: TRBJ2-1
V: TRBV10-3
DNA: TGTGCCATCGGGGGGCCCCTGACTAGCGTGAATGAGCAGTTCTTC
CDR3: CAIGGPLTSVNEQFF

size: -
D: -
J: TRBJ2-7
V: TRBV28
DNA: TGTGCCAGCAGTTTCTCGGACAGTCCCTACGAGCAGTACTTC
CDR3: CASSFSDSPYEQYF

size: -
D: TRBD1
J: TRBJ2-7
V: TRBV7-3
DNA: TGTGCCAGCAGCGCCGGGACAGGGGACACCCTTTTTTACGAGCAGTACTTC
CDR3: CASSAGTGDTLFYEQYF

size: few
D: -
J: TRBJ2-1
V: TRBV7-9
DNA: TGTGCCAGCAGCCTGTCTGTCTCCTACAATGAGCAGTTCTTC
CDR3: CASSLSVSYNEQFF

size: -
D: TRBD1
J: TRBJ2-5
V: TRBV7-9
DNA: TGTGCCAGCAGCGCACAGGGGAGAGAGACCCAGTACTTC
CDR3: CASSAQGRETQYF

size: -
D: TRBD1
J: TRBJ1-4
V: TRBV6-5
DNA: TGTGCCAGCACCCCCGGGACAGGGCTTGAAAAACTGTTTTTT
CDR3: CASTPGTGLEKLFF

size: -
D: -
J: TRBJ2-2
V: TRBV7-2
DNA: TGTGCCAGCAGCTTAAGAGCGCAGAACACCGGGGAGCTGTTTTTT
CDR3: CASSLRAQNTGELFF

size: -
D: TRBD1
J: TRBJ1-5
V: TRBV3-1/TRBV3-2
DNA: TGTGCCAGCAGCCAAGACAGGGGGATAGGGCCCCAGCATTTT
CDR3: CASSQDRGIGPQHF

size: -
D: -
J: TRBJ1-2
V: TRBV21-1
DNA: TGTGCCAGCAGACAGGGAGCCTTC
CDR3: CASRQGAF

size: once
D: TRBD2
J: TRBJ2-5
V: TRBV15
DNA: TGTGCCACCAGCAGGCTCGCGGGGGATCTGTACTTC
CDR3: CATSRLAGDLYF

size: -
D: TRBD2
J: TRBJ2-1
V: TRBV11-3
DNA: TGTGCCAGCAGCTACAGCGGGGGACGGGACAATGAGCAGTTCTTC
CDR3: CASSYSGGRDNEQFF

size: -
D: -
J: TRBJ1-5
V: TRBV19
DNA: TGTGCCAGCCACGCCCTCTCAGGGCCCCAGCATTTT
CDR3: CASHALSGPQHF

size: -
D: -
J: TRBJ1-4
V: TRBV6-5
DNA: TGTGCCATCCTCACCGACAGGACAACTAATGAAAAACTGTTTTTT
CDR3: CAILTDRTTNEKLFF

size: -
D: -
J: TRBJ1-4
V: TRBV7-9
DNA: TGTGCCAGCAGCGACCGCGGGGGTGAAAAACTGTTTTTT
CDR3: CASSDRGGEKLFF

size: -
D: -
J: TRBJ1-1
V: TRBV5-3
DNA: TGTGCCAGAAGCCCACGACAGAGCGACACTGAAGCTTTCTTT
CDR3: CARSPRQSDTEAFF

size: -
D: -
J: TRBJ2-7
V: TRBV11-2
DNA: TGTGCCAGCAGCTTAGTTGACCGGGGGGCTTACGAGCAGTACTTC
CDR3: CASSLVDRGAYEQYF

size: many
D: -
J: TRBJ2-7
V: TRBV6-5
DNA: TGTGCCGTCCGGTGGTGGTACGAGCAGTACTTC
CDR3: CAVRWWYEQYF

size: once
D: -
J: TRBJ2-3
V: TRBV5-1
DNA: TGCGCCAGCACCTATAACAGCGGGTCTAGCACAGATACGCAGTATTTT
CDR3: CASTYNSGSSTDTQYF

size: -
D: -
J: TRBJ1-2
V: TRBV7-9
DNA: TGTGCCAGCAGCTTATCGGGGGTCAGCTATGGCTACACCTTC
CDR3: CASSLSGVSYGYTF

size: -
D: -
J: TRBJ2-2
V: TRBV6-5
DNA: TGTGCCAGCAGGGGGGGGAACACCGGGGAGCTGTTTTTT
CDR3: CASRGGNTGELFF

size: -
D: -
J: TRBJ1-2
V: TRBV5-1
DNA: TGCGCCAGCAGCTTGGATCGGGCCGGGGGGTACTATGGCTACACCTTC
CDR3: CASSLDRAGGYYGYTF

size: -
D: -
J: TRBJ1-4
V: TRBV28
DNA: TGTGCCAGCAGTCCCCCAAGGACAGAGGCTGAAAAACTGTTTTTT
CDR3: CASSPPRTEAEKLFF

size: once
D: TRBD1
J: TRBJ1-2
V: TRBV29-1
DNA: TGCAGCGCTAAGGCTGGGACAGATCTTTATGGCTACACCTTC
CDR3: CSAKAGTDLYGYTF

size: -
D: -
J: TRBJ2-5
V: TRBV5-1
DNA: TGCGCCAGCAGCTTCGGAGGCACACAAGAGACCCAGTACTTC
CDR3: CASSFGGTQETQYF

size: -
D: -
J: TRBJ1-1
V: TRBV2
DNA: TGTGCCAGCAGTTGGGGGGAAACTGAAGCTTTCTTT
CDR3: CASSWGETEAFF

size: few
D: -
J: TRBJ2-7
V: TRBV5-5
DNA: TGTGCCAGCAGCTTGCCCCAATACGAGCAGTACTTC
CDR3: CASSLPQYEQYF

size: -
D: -
J: TRBJ1-5
V: TRBV18
DNA: TGTGCCAGCTCACCAACCAGGGGCTCCCAGCCCCAGCATTTT
CDR3: CASSPTRGSQPQHF

size: -
D: -
J: TRBJ2-7
V: TRBV28
DNA: TGTGCCAGCAGCTGGGCTGCCTACGAGCAGTACTTC
CDR3: CASSWAAYEQYF

size: once
D: -
J: TRBJ2-6
V: TRBV5-1
DNA: TGCGCCAGCAGCGAAAACGGTGACAATCCCGGGGCCAACGTCCTGACTTTC
CDR3: CASSENGDNPGANVLTF

size: -
D: -
J: TRBJ1-1
V: TRBV2
DNA: TGTGCCAGCAGTGATTTAGGGACACCCAACACTGAAGCTTTCTTT
CDR3: CASSDLGTPNTEAFF

size: -
D: TRBD1
J: TRBJ2-3
V: TRBV5-4
DNA: TGTGCCAGCAGCTTGGTCGGACAGGGACGCGATACGCAGTATTTT
CDR3: CASSLVGQGRDTQYF

size: -
D: TRBD2
J: TRBJ2-1
V: TRBV5-1
DNA: TGCGCCAGCAGGGGTCCTAGCGGGGCATACAATGAGCAGTTCTTC
CDR3: CASRGPSGAYNEQFF